The clone carrying this T cell receptor (beta chain) came up many times. The antigen remains undetermined. The source of the sample is a study of regulatory T cells in long-lasting Graves disease. Study in general: Antithyroid drugs had been taken under 3 months by newly diagnosed Graves' patients.

V was pared by 5 bases and J by 0 bases, with 4 bases of the junction left unmatched. CDR3 length: 14 residues. From germline, CDR1 is DFQATT and CDR2 SNEGSKA (reference sequence). As to time point: newly diagnosed GD, antithyroid drugs for less than 3 months. The TCR library was made from RNA extracted from PBMCs. Study-level points and caveats: Thyroid tissue was not studied; only peripheral blood was.

Sequencing libraries for TCR beta were prepared with iRepertoire HTBI primers and Arm-PCR of CDR3 regions. Each CDR3 protein is one row after TCRdb ran MiXCR on the multiplex PCR reads. Of some 460,000 distinct CDR3 sequences listed, roughly 15% are singletons. Separately, the same data were catalogued under a study of T cells in Graves' hyperthyroidism and ophthalmopathy. That paper states: A set of HTBI primers served as the primers for a first-round RT-PCR of the TCR CDR3.

This specimen was peripheral blood mononuclear cells (PBMCs), taken at new diagnosis, from a patient treated with antithyroid drugs. V usage is TRBV20-1 and J usage is TRBJ2-3; TRBD2 agrees at 8 bases. The sequence derives from a man in his forties with Graves disease. In DNA form, the CDR3 reads TGCAGTGCTCCCGTAGCGGGAAGCACAGATACGCAGTATTTT. Its protein product is CSAPVAGSTDTQYF.